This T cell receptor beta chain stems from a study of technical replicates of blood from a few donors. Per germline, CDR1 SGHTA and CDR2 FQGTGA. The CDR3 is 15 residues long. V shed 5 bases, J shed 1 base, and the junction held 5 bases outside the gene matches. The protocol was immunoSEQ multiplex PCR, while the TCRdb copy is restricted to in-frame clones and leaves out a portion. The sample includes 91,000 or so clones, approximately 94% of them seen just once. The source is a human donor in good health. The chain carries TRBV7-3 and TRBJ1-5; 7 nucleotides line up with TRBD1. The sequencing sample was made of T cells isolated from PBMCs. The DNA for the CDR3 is TGTGCCAGCAGCATCACGACAGGGAGCAATCAGCCCCAGCATTTT. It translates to CASSITTGSNQPQHF.